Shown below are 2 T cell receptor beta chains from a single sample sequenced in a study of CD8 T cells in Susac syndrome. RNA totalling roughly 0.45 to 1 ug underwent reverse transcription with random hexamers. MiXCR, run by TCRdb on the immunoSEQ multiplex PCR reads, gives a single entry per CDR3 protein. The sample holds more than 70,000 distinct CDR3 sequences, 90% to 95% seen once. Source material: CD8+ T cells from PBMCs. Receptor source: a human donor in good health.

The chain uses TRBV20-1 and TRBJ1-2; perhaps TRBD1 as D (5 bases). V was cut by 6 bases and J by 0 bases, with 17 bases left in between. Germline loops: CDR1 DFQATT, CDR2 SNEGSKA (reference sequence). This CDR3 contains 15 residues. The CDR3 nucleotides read TGCAGTGCCAACGGGCAGGGTCGGACTAACTATGGCTACACCTTC. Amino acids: CSANGQGRTNYGYTF.

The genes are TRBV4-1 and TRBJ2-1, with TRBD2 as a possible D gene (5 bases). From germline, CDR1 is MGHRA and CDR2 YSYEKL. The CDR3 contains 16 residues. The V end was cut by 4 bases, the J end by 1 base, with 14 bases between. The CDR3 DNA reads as TGCGCCAGCAGCCCCACCTTTAGCGAGTCCTACAATGAGCAGTTCTTC. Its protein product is CASSPTFSESYNEQFF.